The present entry profiles one T cell receptor beta chain with its context. The data are from a study of shared clonotypes between healthy human individuals. Assay used: immunoSEQ multiplex PCR; TCRdb lists only in-frame clones, some missing. The sample lists about 1.1 million clones; approximately 77% were seen once. This CDR3 has 14 residues. The germline V and J ends were trimmed by 4 bases and 2 bases, with 10 bases remaining between them. Germline CDR1 and CDR2: SGHDN and FVKESK. The receptor comes from a man aged 18 to 30 in good health. Some clones in this sample may be carry-over from other donors' samples. Sequencing was carried out using memory CD4+ T cells from PBMCs. Subset meaning: CD45RA-negative fraction. The chain employs TRBV14 and TRBJ2-3; D unresolved. The CDR3 is CASSLRALTDTQYF. The DNA of the CDR3 is TGTGCCAGCAGCCTCCGAGCACTCACAGATACGCAGTATTTT.